This TCR beta chain appears in the sequencing data of a study of OX40 agonist ivuxolimab in advanced cancers. Whole-study context: Dose-escalation cases comprised hepatocellular carcinoma, melanoma, renal cell or head and neck cancer. The mean age was 60 years, ranging from about 20 to 90, with under 90% of participants male. Patients with prior anti-PD-1, anti-PD-L1 or anti-CTLA-4 therapy were eligible; roughly 40% had some.

Cycle 7 day 1, cycle 4 day 1, and baseline were the timepoints at which blood was sampled. Germline CDR1 reads MNHEY; CDR2 reads SMNVEV (reference sequence). The ends were cut back, 0 bases at V and 5 bases at J, with 8 bases in the middle. This CDR3 is 15 amino acids long. TCRdb's table, derived via immunoSEQ multiplex PCR, lists solely in-frame clones and lacks some. Of around 66,000 clones detected, 80% to 85% appear once; the ten largest clones hold approximately 4.8%. The sample consisted of CD4+ or CD8+ T cells sorted from blood, taken in a trial of the OX40 agonist ivuxolimab. The V call is TRBV27, the J call TRBJ1-6; no firm D call. The TCR comes from an adult with an advanced solid tumor such as melanoma, head and neck, liver or kidney cancer. The CDR3 loop is CASSLSWGNNSPLHF. CDR3 nucleotide sequence: TGTGCCAGCAGTTTATCGTGGGGTAATAATTCACCCCTCCACTTT.